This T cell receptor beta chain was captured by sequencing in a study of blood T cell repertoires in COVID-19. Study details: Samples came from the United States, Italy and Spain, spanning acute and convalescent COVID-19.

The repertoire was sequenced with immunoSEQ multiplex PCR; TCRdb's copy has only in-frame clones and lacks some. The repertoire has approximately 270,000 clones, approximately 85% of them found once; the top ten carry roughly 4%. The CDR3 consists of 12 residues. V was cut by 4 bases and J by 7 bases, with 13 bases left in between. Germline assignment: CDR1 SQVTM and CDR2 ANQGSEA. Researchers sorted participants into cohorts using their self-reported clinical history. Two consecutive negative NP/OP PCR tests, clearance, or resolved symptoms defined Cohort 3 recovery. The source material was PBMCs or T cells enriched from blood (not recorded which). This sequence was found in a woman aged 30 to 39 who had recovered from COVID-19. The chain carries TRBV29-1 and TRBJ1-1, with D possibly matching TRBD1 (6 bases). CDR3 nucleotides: TGCAGCGTTGTCGACGGGACAATTGAAGCTTTCTTT. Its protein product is CSVVDGTIEAFF.